The clone carrying this T cell receptor beta chain was seen many times. The sample comes from a study of read filtering for tumor transcriptome and immune sequencing. From approximately 430 ng of RNA, a library with molecular barcoded alpha/delta and beta/gamma adaptors was made. TCRdb recomputed calls from the reads with MiXCR, one row per CDR3 protein. This sample has about 46,000 distinct CDR3 sequences, with 12% found just once. This CDR3 contains 15 residues. With V trimmed by 6 bases and J by 8 bases, 10 bases remained unmatched. The germline V gene encodes CDR1 LNHDA and CDR2 SQIVND (reference sequence). At the time of active disease, bone marrow was collected from every patient.

The receptor was derived from a donor at least 40 years old with multiple myeloma. Sequencing used a population of CD138-negative cells sorted from bone marrow. The chain couples TRBV19 to TRBJ2-1, with 10 positions matching TRBD2. CDR3 bases: TGTGCCAGTAGGCCCCAGCGGGAGGGCCGCTATGAGCAGTTCTTC. Its protein is CASRPQREGRYEQFF.